The rows below give T cell receptor beta chains drawn from one sample of a study of cytomegalovirus exposure and HLA in healthy donors. Profiling relied on immunoSEQ multiplex PCR, and the TCRdb table lists in-frame clones only, not all of them. The data hold 95,000 to 150,000 clones, with 75% to 85% observed a single time. The sequenced sample was PBMCs. These receptors were obtained from a woman in her forties or fifties in good health and CMV-seropositive. CDR3s include the opening cysteine and the closing phenylalanine or tryptophan. Each record gives: CDR3 length, J gene, D gene, clone size, V gene, CDR3 DNA, CDR3 protein. D genes are given only for firm matches. Rows may omit the clone size; those that give it use once, few, many or a size class.

14 | TRBJ2-1 | TRBD2 | once | TRBV2 | TGTGCCAGCCTTCCGGGACTAACTTACAATGAGCAGTTCTTC | CASLPGLTYNEQFF
13 | TRBJ2-7 | . | . | TRBV7-6 | TGTGCCAGCAGCTTAGACAGGGCCTACGAGCAGTACTTC | CASSLDRAYEQYF
13 | TRBJ2-3 | . | . | TRBV7-2 | TGTGCCAGCAGGGATCTAGCTTCAGATACGCAGTATTTT | CASRDLASDTQYF
13 | TRBJ2-3 | TRBD2 | few | TRBV5-8 | TGTGCCAGCACCGGACTAGCGGGGACAGGGCAGTATTTT | CASTGLAGTGQYF
12 | TRBJ2-3 | . | . | TRBV11-3 | TGTGCCAGCAGCCTGAAGCCCGGTACGCAGTATTTT | CASSLKPGTQYF
14 | TRBJ1-2 | TRBD1 | . | TRBV11-2 | TGTGCCAGCAGCGAACAGGGGGCTAGCGTGGGCTACACCTTC | CASSEQGASVGYTF
14 | TRBJ2-7 | . | . | TRBV5-1 | TGCGCCAGCAGCCCCGGACTAGGGGGTCTCGAGCAGTACTTC | CASSPGLGGLEQYF
17 | TRBJ1-6 | . | . | TRBV7-8 | TGTGCCAGCAGCCTCCAGGGCCTCGTAGGATATAATTCACCCCTCCACTTT | CASSLQGLVGYNSPLHF
15 | TRBJ2-7 | TRBD2 | . | TRBV4-3 | TGCGCCAGCAGCCTTCAGCGGGAGGGCGACTACGAGCAGTACTTC | CASSLQREGDYEQYF
15 | TRBJ1-2 | TRBD1 | . | TRBV5-1 | TGCGCCAGCAGCTTGGGAACAGGGGAGTCCTATGGCTACACCTTC | CASSLGTGESYGYTF
16 | TRBJ2-2 | . | . | TRBV5-4 | TGTGCCAGCAGCTCGGGTGGGTTGGGGCCGACCGGGGAGCTGTTTTTT | CASSSGGLGPTGELFF